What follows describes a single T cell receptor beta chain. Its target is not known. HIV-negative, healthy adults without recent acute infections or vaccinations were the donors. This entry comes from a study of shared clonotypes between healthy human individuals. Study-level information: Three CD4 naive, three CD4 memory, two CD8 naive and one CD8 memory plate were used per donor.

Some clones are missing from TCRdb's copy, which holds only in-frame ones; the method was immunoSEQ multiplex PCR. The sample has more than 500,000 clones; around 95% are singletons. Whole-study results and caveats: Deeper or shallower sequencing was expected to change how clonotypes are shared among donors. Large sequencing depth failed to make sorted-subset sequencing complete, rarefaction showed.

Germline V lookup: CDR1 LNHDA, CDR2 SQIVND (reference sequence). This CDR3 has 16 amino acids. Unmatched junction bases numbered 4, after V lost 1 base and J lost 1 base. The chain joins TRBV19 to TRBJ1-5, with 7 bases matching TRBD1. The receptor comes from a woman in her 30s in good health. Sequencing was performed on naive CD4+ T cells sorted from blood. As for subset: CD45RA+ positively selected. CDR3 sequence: CASSIVQGRSNQPQHF. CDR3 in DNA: TGTGCCAGTAGTATAGTACAGGGGCGAAGCAATCAGCCCCAGCATTTT. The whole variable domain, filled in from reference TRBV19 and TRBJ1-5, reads DGGITQSPKYLFRKEGQNVTLSCEQNLNHDAMYWYRQDPGQGLRLIYYSQIVNDFQKGDIAEGYSVSREKKESFPLTVTSAQKNPTAFYLCASSIVQGRSNQPQHFGDGTRLSIL.